This T cell receptor (beta chain) was recorded in a study of monozygotic twins with cystic fibrosis. On this clone: Antigen: not known.

The assay was immunoSEQ multiplex PCR, and TCRdb's table has in-frame clones only and misses some. The sample has about 20,000 clones, about 87% seen once. Regarding the study as a whole: Unrelated CF individuals shared fewer identical clonotypes than monozygotic CF twins. The repertoire was suggested to be naive-dominated, clonality median approximately 0.0098.

The specimen sequenced was blood. The clonotype comes from a woman under 40 with cystic fibrosis.

In DNA, the CDR3 is TGTGCCAGCAGCCTACAGGGCCCCTATAATTCACCCCTCCACTTT. Translation: CASSLQGPYNSPLHF. This chain links TRBV2 with TRBJ1-6; D might be TRBD1 (6 bases). V shed 6 bases and J shed 2 bases, with 11 bases lying between them. Looked up from germline, CDR1 is SNHLY and CDR2 is FYNNEI. This CDR3 comprises 15 residues.